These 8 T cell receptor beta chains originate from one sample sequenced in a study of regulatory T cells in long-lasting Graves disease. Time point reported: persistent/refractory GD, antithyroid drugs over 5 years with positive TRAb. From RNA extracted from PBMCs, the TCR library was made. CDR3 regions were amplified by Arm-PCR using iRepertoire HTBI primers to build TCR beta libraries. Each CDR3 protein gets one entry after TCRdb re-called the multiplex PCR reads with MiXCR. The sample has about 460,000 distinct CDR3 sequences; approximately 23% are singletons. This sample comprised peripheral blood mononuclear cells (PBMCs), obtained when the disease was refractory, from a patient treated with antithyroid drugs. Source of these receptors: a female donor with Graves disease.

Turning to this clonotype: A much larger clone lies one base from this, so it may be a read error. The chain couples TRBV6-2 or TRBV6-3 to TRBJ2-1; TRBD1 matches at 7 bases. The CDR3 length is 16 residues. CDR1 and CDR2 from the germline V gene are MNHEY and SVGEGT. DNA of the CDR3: TGTGCCAGCAGTGGACGACAGGGATCCCGCTTCAATGAGCAGTGCTTC. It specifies CASSGRQGSRFNEQCF.

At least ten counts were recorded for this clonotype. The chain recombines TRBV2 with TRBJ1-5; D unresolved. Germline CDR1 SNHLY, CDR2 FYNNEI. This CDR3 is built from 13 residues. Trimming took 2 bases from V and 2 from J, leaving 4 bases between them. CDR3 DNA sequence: TGTGCCAGCAGTGAACAACGCAATCAGCCCCAGCATTTT. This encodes CASSEQRNQPQHF.

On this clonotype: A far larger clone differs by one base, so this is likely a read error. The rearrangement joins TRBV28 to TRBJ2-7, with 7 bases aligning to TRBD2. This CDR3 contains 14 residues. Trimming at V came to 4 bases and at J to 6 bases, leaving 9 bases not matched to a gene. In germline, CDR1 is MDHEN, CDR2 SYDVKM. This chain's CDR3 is CASSSGGSTIEQYF. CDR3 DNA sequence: TGTGCCAGCAGTTCGGGCGGGAGCACGATCGAGCAGTACTTC.

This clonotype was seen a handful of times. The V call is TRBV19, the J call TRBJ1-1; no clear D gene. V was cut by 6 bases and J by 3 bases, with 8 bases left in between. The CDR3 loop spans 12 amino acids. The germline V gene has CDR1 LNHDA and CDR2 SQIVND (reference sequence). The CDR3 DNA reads TGTGCCAGTAGAGGAGTCTACACTGAAGCTTTCTTT. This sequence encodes CASRGVYTEAFF.

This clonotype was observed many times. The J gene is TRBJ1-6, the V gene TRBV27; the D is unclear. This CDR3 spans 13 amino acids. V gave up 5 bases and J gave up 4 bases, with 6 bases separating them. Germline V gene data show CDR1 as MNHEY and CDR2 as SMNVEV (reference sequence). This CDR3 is CASSANYNSPLHF. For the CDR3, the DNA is TGTGCCAGCAGTGCCAATTATAATTCACCCCTCCACTTT.

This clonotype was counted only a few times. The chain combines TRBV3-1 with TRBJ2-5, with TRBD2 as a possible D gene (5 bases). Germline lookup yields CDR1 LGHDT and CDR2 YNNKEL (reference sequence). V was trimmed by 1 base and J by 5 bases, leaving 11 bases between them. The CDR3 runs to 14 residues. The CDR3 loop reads CASSQGHPGETQYF. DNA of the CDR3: TGTGCCAGCAGCCAAGGTCACCCGGGGGAGACCCAGTACTTC.

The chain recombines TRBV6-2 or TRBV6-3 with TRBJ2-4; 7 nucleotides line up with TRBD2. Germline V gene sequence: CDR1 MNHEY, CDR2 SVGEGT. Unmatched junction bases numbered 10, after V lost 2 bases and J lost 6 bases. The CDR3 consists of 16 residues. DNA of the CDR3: TGTGCCAGCAGTTACCCTGTGGGGGGGGGAGGAAACATTCAGTACTTC. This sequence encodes CASSYPVGGGGNIQYF.

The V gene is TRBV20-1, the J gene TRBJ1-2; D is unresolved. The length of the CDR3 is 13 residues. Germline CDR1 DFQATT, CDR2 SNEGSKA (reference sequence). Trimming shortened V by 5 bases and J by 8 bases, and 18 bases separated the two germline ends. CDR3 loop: CSAPLEEKAGYTF. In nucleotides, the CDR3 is TGCAGTGCTCCATTAGAGGAAAAGGCCGGCTACACCTTC.